These 3 T cell receptor beta chains originate from one sample sequenced in a study of T cell responses to AZD1222 COVID-19 vaccine (dated by TCRdb to about 2021). The receptor library was made with the immunoSEQ multiplex PCR assay. Here the immuneACCESS table is served through TCRdb, limited to in-frame sequences with V and J called. Missing clones are a known gap in these copies; in checked studies unresolved V genes cover under half, and the rest lacks a known reason. The sample table records some 150,000 clones; around 90% of these occur just once. The ten largest clones take up about 5.3% of the sample. Explained via the paper, the time point label denotes: baseline before first vaccination. The sequences come from peripheral blood, collected on day 0 of AZD1222 vaccination. The receptors shown here come from an adult in good health.

The V gene is TRBV10-3, the J gene TRBJ2-3, with 7 bases that match TRBD1. The V gene end was trimmed by 6 bases and the J gene end by 6 bases; junction bases not matched to a gene: 9. This CDR3 has 14 residues. Germline CDR1 and CDR2: ENHRY and SYGVKD. DNA of the CDR3: TGTGCCATCAGCGACAGGGACGGGTTGGATACGCAGTATTTT. The encoded protein is CAISDRDGLDTQYF.

The rearrangement joins TRBV11-1 to TRBJ1-3; possibly TRBD1 for D (5 bases). The germline gives CDR1 SGHAT, CDR2 FQDESV (reference sequence). The CDR3 contains 15 residues. Trimming shortened V by 2 bases and J by 4 bases, and 12 bases separated the two germline ends. The CDR3 loop is CASSLLSGAGNTIYF. In DNA, the CDR3 is TGTGCCAGCAGCTTACTATCTGGGGCCGGAAACACCATATATTTT.

This sequence joins TRBV6-2 or TRBV6-3 and TRBJ2-1; TRBD1 matches at 10 bases. CDR3 size: 17 residues. V dropped 0 bases and J dropped 3; count of bases not matched to a gene: 5. Germline V CDR1 and CDR2: MNHEY, SVGEGT. CDR3 DNA sequence: TGTGCCAGCAGTTACTCCCCGGGACAGGGGATCTACAATGAGCAGTTCTTC. Amino acid sequence: CASSYSPGQGIYNEQFF.